What follows are 21 T cell receptor beta chains derived from one specimen sequenced in a study of naive and memory T cell subsets. Overall study findings and caveats: Possibly reflecting memory cells re-expressing CD45RA, a few larger clonotypes occurred in naive repertoires, especially CD8.

Two oligonucleotides, mixed equimolar, formed the beta constant-region primer covering TRBC1 and TRBC2. Four rounds of PCR amplified the ligated cDNA using nested alpha and beta constant-region primers plus SP2. TCRdb recomputed calls from the UMI-ligation and nested PCR reads with MiXCR, one row per CDR3 protein. The profile shows roughly 92,000 distinct CDR3 sequences, 10% to 12% of them singletons. No antigen has been identified for these receptors. The specimen sequenced was naive CD4+ T cells from blood. These receptors originate from a human donor in good health.

This clonotype was seen more than once but under ten times. The rearrangement uses TRBV7-2 and TRBJ2-3; 7 bases align to TRBD2. Per the germline V gene, CDR1 is SGHTA and CDR2 is FQGNSA. J was trimmed by 3 bases and V by 3 bases; bases with no gene match: 6. The CDR3 covers 15 residues. The CDR3 DNA reads TGTGCCAGCAGCTTGAGGGACGGGAGGACAGATACGCAGTATTTT. Its protein product is CASSLRDGRTDTQYF.

This clonotype was seen many times. The chain recombines TRBV4-2 with TRBJ2-3; no firm D call. The V gene lost 1 base and the J gene lost 0 bases, with 8 bases spanning the gap. The CDR3 covers 15 residues. The germline V gene encodes CDR1 LGHNA and CDR2 YNFKEQ. CDR3 sequence: CASSQGHRSTDTQYF. The DNA for the CDR3 is TGTGCCAGCAGCCAAGGACACCGAAGCACAGATACGCAGTATTTT.

The rearrangement joins TRBV5-1 to TRBJ2-3; TRBD2 agrees at 9 bases. CDR3 length equals 16 residues. With V trimmed by 4 bases and J by 0 bases, 6 bases remained unmatched. Germline CDR1 is SGHRS and CDR2 is YFSETQ. The CDR3 DNA reads as TGCGCCAGCAGCCAGACTAGCGGAGGAAGCACAGATACGCAGTATTTT. It encodes CASSQTSGGSTDTQYF.

The chain joins TRBV25-1 to TRBJ1-6; 8 bases align to TRBD1. J gave up 7 bases and V 6 bases, and 5 bases lay outside the gene matches. This CDR3 is built from 14 residues. In germline, CDR1 is MGHDK, CDR2 SYGVNS. The CDR3 loop reads CASSLTGENSPLHF. As DNA, the CDR3 is TGTGCCAGCAGCCTGACAGGGGAGAATTCACCCCTCCACTTT. The full variable domain, with the rest looked up from reference TRBV25-1 and TRBJ1-6, is EADIYQTPRYLVIGTGKKITLECSQTMGHDKMYWYQQDPGMELHLIHYSYGVNSTEKGDLSSESTVSRIRTEHFPLTLESARPSHTSQYLCASSLTGENSPLHFGNGTRLTVT.

This clonotype has just a few counts. V usage is TRBV21-1 and J usage is TRBJ2-7; no check of the table's D call, TRBD2, against the DNA was made. TRBV21-1 is designated a pseudogene. The CDR3 runs to 14 residues. The CDR3 coding sequence is TGTGCCAGCAGCAAAGCAAGCGGGAGCTACGAGCAGTACTTC. Translated: CASSKASGSYEQYF.

The chain uses TRBV10-2 and TRBJ2-3; 7 bases line up with TRBD2. The V gene's germline CDR1 is WSHSY and CDR2 SAAADI. The CDR3 runs 14 residues. V gave up 5 bases and J gave up 1 base; unmatched junction bases: 3. CDR3 sequence: CASSPSGGTDTQYF. The DNA for the CDR3 is TGCGCCAGCAGTCCTAGCGGAGGCACAGATACGCAGTATTTT.

The chain links TRBV24-1 to TRBJ1-1, with a weak D call TRBD1 (5 bases). Germline V lookup: CDR1 KGHDR, CDR2 SFDVKD. V shed 7 bases and J shed 1 base, with 9 bases lying between them. The CDR3 contains 13 residues. The CDR3 reads CATRSGQNTEAFF. Here the CDR3 DNA reads TGTGCCACCAGGTCTGGACAGAACACTGAAGCTTTCTTT.

This clonotype was seen a few times. The chain joins TRBV24-1 to TRBJ1-1, with 8 bases matching TRBD1. This CDR3 is built from 13 residues. V shed 5 bases and J 5 bases; nucleotides not matched to a gene: 3. The germline V gene has CDR1 KGHDR and CDR2 SFDVKD. The CDR3 region is CATSARDRTEAFF. CDR3 sequence (DNA): TGTGCCACCAGTGCAAGGGACAGGACTGAAGCTTTCTTT.

This chain joins TRBV20-1 and TRBJ1-6, with 7 bases lining up with TRBD1. The CDR3 loop spans 14 amino acids. In germline, CDR1 is DFQATT, CDR2 SNEGSKA (reference sequence). Trimming removed 6 bases from V and 13 bases from J; junction bases left unmatched: 15. CDR3 DNA sequence: TGCAGTGCCGTGGCCCCAGTCGACAGGGCGCCCCTCCACTTT. It codes for CSAVAPVDRAPLHF.

J is TRBJ1-3 and V is TRBV12-3 or TRBV12-4, with a tentative D call TRBD1 (5 bases). The CDR3 consists of 14 residues. The V end was cut by 3 bases, the J end by 7 bases, with 13 bases between. CDR3: CASSLGGGVNTIYF. The CDR3 region has the DNA TGTGCCAGCAGTTTGGGGGGTGGAGTGAACACCATATATTTT.

The chain couples TRBV20-1 to TRBJ1-1, with a weak D call TRBD1 (6 bases). Trimming took 4 bases from V and 4 from J, leaving 10 bases between them. The CDR3 has 12 amino acids. Per germline, CDR1 DFQATT and CDR2 SNEGSKA (reference sequence). The CDR3 sequence is CSAIRGSTEAFF. CDR3 DNA sequence: TGCAGTGCTATCAGGGGTTCCACTGAAGCTTTCTTT.

This chain uses TRBV12-3 or TRBV12-4 with TRBJ2-2; D remains ambiguous. The CDR3 spans 13 residues. V was clipped by 5 bases and J by 0 bases, with 4 bases between them. The CDR3 nucleotides are TGTGCCAGCAGTCCCGCGAACACCGGGGAGCTGTTTTTT. Its protein is CASSPANTGELFF.

This clonotype was picked up a small number of times. V gene TRBV6-2 or TRBV6-3 combines with J gene TRBJ1-6; no reliable D call. This CDR3 spans 15 amino acids. The germline V gene has CDR1 MNHEY and CDR2 SVGEGT. V shed 2 bases and J shed 8 bases, with 13 bases lying between them. The CDR3 is CASSYARTLDSPLHF. Here the CDR3 DNA reads TGTGCCAGCAGTTACGCGAGAACCTTGGATTCACCCCTCCACTTT.

This clonotype has a count of ten or more. The rearrangement joins TRBV10-3 to TRBJ1-2; tentatively, D is TRBD1 (5 bases). The CDR3 runs to 17 residues. Germline loops: CDR1 ENHRY, CDR2 SYGVKD. V lost 5 bases and J lost 0, with 19 bases in between. The DNA of the CDR3 is TGTGCCATCAGTCCTGGAGGTGGTGGAGGGGCTAACTATGGCTACACCTTC. It codes for CAISPGGGGGANYGYTF.

Many counts were recorded for this clonotype. V is TRBV6-2 or TRBV6-3 and J is TRBJ2-7, with a possible D match to TRBD2 (6 bases). CDR3 length equals 14 residues. V was trimmed by 7 bases and J by 6 bases, leaving 19 bases between them. The V gene's germline CDR1 is MNHEY and CDR2 SVGEGT. Here the CDR3 DNA reads TGTGCCAGCACCCGGCCGGGACTTCTACTCGAGCAGTACTTC. It codes for CASTRPGLLLEQYF.

This clonotype was observed many times. This chain joins TRBV20-1 and TRBJ2-1, with TRBD2 as a possible D gene (5 bases). From germline, CDR1 is DFQATT and CDR2 SNEGSKA (reference sequence). This CDR3 is 17 amino acids long. V lost 0 bases and J lost 2, with 17 bases in between. The CDR3 loop is CSARDLIEAGTYNEQFF. The CDR3 DNA follows: TGCAGTGCTAGAGATCTGATCGAAGCCGGGACCTACAATGAGCAGTTCTTC.

The chain is built from TRBV6-2 or TRBV6-3 and TRBJ1-2, with 8 bases fitting TRBD1. Trimming took 6 bases from V and 4 from J; bases not matched to a gene: 22. CDR3 length: 19 residues. Germline CDR1 MNHEY, CDR2 SVGEGT. The CDR3 loop reads CASSTRLLGQGDGGYGYTF. The CDR3 bases are TGTGCCAGCAGCACACGATTGCTCGGACAGGGAGATGGAGGCTATGGCTACACCTTC.

There are a few counts of this clonotype. This sequence joins TRBV10-3 and TRBJ2-3; 7 nucleotides match TRBD1. The CDR3 length is 15 residues. V lost 6 bases, J lost 0 bases, and 6 bases stayed unmatched. Germline V gene data show CDR1 as ENHRY and CDR2 as SYGVKD. This CDR3 is CAISTTGPSTDTQYF. The CDR3 region has the DNA TGTGCCATCAGCACGACAGGGCCTAGCACAGATACGCAGTATTTT.

V is TRBV20-1 and J is TRBJ2-3, with 9 bases matching TRBD2. Germline loops: CDR1 DFQATT, CDR2 SNEGSKA (reference sequence). The CDR3 length is 18 residues. The junction had 16 bases not matched to a gene; V was cut back by 3 bases and J by 3 bases. Here the CDR3 DNA reads TGCAGTGCTAGTGATAACCTGGCTAGCGGGAAAGGGACAGATACGCAGTATTTT. It is translated as CSASDNLASGKGTDTQYF.

This clonotype was detected a few times. The rearrangement joins TRBV29-1 to TRBJ2-5; D is ambiguous. CDR1 is SQVTM and CDR2 is ANQGSEA in the germline V gene. Trimming took 4 bases from V and 0 from J, leaving 9 bases between them. This CDR3 is built from 13 residues. DNA of the CDR3: TGCAGCGTTGTGAAGACCTACCAAGAGACCCAGTACTTC. This codes for CSVVKTYQETQYF.

Many counts were recorded for this clonotype. J is TRBJ2-1 and V is TRBV12-3 or TRBV12-4; 11 bases match TRBD2. The trim removed 5 bases at V and 4 bases at J, leaving 4 bases unmatched. This CDR3 has 15 amino acids. CDR3 in amino acids: CASSPRLAGYNEQFF. For the CDR3, the DNA is TGTGCCAGCAGTCCGAGACTAGCGGGGTACAATGAGCAGTTCTTC.